What follows are 5 T cell receptor beta chains derived from one specimen sequenced in a study of early T cells in non-severe SARS-CoV-2 infection. TCRdb passed the 5' RACE reads through MiXCR, listing each CDR3 protein once. The table lists over 55,000 distinct CDR3 sequences, about 12% of them singletons. The specimen sequenced was whole blood. Source of these receptors: an adult who was a healthcare worker with PCR-confirmed SARS-CoV-2 infection or an uninfected control (not recorded which).

This clonotype occurred a few times. The genes are TRBV5-1 and TRBJ1-5; D gene uncertain. V was shortened by 0 bases and J by 2 bases, with 6 bases between the two germline ends. Looked up from germline, CDR1 is SGHRS and CDR2 is YFSETQ. The CDR3 spans 14 residues. CDR3 protein: CASSLGGGNQPQHF. The CDR3 bases are TGCGCCAGCAGCTTGGGGGGAGGCAATCAGCCCCAGCATTTT.

This clonotype has a handful of counts. The chain combines TRBV5-1 with TRBJ1-2; 8 nucleotides align to TRBD1. This CDR3 spans 15 amino acids. Germline loops: CDR1 SGHRS, CDR2 YFSETQ. Germline trimming cut 5 bases from V and 3 bases from J; bases unmatched to any gene: 9. CDR3 bases: TGCGCCAGCAGTTCTGGACAGGGACTTCACTATGGCTACACCTTC. This translates into CASSSGQGLHYGYTF.

This clonotype was seen many times. The rearrangement joins TRBV12-3 or TRBV12-4 to TRBJ1-1, with D tentatively TRBD1 (5 bases). The CDR3 has 13 amino acids. The V end was cut by 7 bases, the J end by 0 bases, with 9 bases between. CDR3 loop: CASTPTVNTEAFF. As DNA, the CDR3 is TGTGCCAGCACCCCGACAGTGAACACTGAAGCTTTCTTT.

This clonotype was counted many times. The V call is TRBV30, the J call TRBJ1-1; the D is unclear. The CDR3 totals 13 residues. The V gene's germline CDR1 is GTSNPN and CDR2 SVGIG (reference sequence). The V and J ends lost 2 bases and 1 base respectively, with 8 bases between them. Written as DNA, the CDR3 is TGTGCCTGGAGTTGGCCGGGGAACACTGAAGCTTTCTTT. Protein: CAWSWPGNTEAFF.

This chain connects TRBV21-1 to TRBJ2-7. TRBV21-1 counts as a pseudogene. The length of the CDR3 is 14 residues. The CDR3 spells CASSRVADSYEQYF. CDR3 in DNA: TGTGCCAGCAGCAGGGTCGCGGACTCCTACGAGCAGTACTTC.